This TCR beta chain was found in a study of cytomegalovirus exposure and HLA in healthy donors. Looking at the study overall: Unique TCRs numbering around 85 million, obtained from HLA-typed donors, made up an early data release. Study conclusions and caveats: The study assumed roughly uniform donor sequencing depth for presence/absence analyses. Most of the TCR beta V segments (in an earlier analysis) were productive either about 87% or about 30% of the time. Across donors, most TCRs were seen rarely, yet some public ones were widespread.

About this clone: Its antigen is not known.

13 Jbeta primers and 60 Vbeta primers were used for the PCR. Clones were sequenced by immunoSEQ multiplex PCR, and TCRdb holds only the in-frame ones, with some missing. The table shows about 250,000 clones, with just over 70% occurring only once. Germline V gene data show CDR1 as MNHNY and CDR2 as SVGAGI (reference sequence). The length of the CDR3 is 16 residues. V dropped 6 bases and J dropped 4; count of bases not matched to a gene: 11. This receptor was obtained from a female donor in good health and CMV-seronegative. This chain connects TRBV6-6 to TRBJ1-2; 10 nucleotides match TRBD1. The sequencing sample was made of PBMCs. CDR3 sequence reads: CASSRDRGNRSYGYTF. The CDR3 DNA reads as TGTGCCAGCAGCCGGGACAGGGGCAATCGATCCTATGGCTACACCTTC.